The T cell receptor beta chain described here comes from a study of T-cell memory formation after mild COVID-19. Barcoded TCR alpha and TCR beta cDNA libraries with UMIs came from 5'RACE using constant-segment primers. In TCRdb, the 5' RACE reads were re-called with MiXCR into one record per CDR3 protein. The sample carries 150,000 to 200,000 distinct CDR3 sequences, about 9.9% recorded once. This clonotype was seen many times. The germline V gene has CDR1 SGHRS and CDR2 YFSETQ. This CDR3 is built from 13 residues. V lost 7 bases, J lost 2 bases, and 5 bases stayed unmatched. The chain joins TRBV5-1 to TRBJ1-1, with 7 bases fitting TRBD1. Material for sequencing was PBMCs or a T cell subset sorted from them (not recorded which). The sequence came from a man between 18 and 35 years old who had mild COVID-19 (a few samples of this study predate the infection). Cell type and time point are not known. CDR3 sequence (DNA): TGCGCCAGCGGAACAGGGGTAAACACTGAAGCTTTCTTT. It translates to CASGTGVNTEAFF.